This T cell receptor (beta chain) was recovered during a study of post-analysis software for immune sequencing data. The CDR3 covers 17 residues. With 2 bases clipped from V and 3 bases from J, the junction kept 13 bases outside the gene matches. CDR1 and CDR2 (germline): SGHKS, YYEKEE (reference sequence). Study-wide findings and caveats: Patients carried several TRBV segments more frequently than controls did, and TRBV5-6, TRBV5-1 and TRBV20-1 were among them.

Unique-molecular-identifier-tagged TCR beta cDNA libraries were used. TCRdb re-called the PCR reads with MiXCR, one entry per CDR3 protein. The sample lists fewer than 900,000 distinct CDR3 sequences; around 45% were seen once. This clonotype was detected only a few times. Its antigen is not identified. The receptor comes from a girl aged 5 to 17 with multiple sclerosis. V and J are TRBV5-5 and TRBJ1-2; 7 bases align to TRBD1. The sample taken for sequencing was blood. Written as DNA, the CDR3 is TGTGCCAGCAGCTTTTCCCCAACAGGGGATTACGACTATGGCTACACCTTC. Its protein is CASSFSPTGDYDYGYTF.